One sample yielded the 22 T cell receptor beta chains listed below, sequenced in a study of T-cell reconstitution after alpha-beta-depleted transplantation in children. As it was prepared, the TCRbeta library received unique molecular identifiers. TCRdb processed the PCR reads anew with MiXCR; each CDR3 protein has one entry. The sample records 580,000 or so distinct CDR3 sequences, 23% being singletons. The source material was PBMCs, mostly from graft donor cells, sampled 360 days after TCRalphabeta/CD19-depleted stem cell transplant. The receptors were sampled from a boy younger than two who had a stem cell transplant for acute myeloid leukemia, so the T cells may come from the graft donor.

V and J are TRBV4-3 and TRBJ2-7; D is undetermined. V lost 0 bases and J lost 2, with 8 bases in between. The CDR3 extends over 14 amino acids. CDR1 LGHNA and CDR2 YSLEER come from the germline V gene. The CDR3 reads CASSQDLGTYEQYF. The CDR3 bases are TGCGCCAGCAGCCAAGATCTGGGTACCTACGAGCAGTACTTC.

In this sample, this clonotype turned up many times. The CDR3 region has the DNA TGTGCCAGCCGACAGGGGTGGACCAATGAGCAGTTCTTC. It specifies CASRQGWTNEQFF. The chain combines TRBV6-5 with TRBJ2-1; 8 bases agree with TRBD1. Germline V lookup: CDR1 MNHEY, CDR2 SVGAGI. The CDR3 consists of 13 residues. J was trimmed by 6 bases and V by 8 bases; bases with no gene match: 6.

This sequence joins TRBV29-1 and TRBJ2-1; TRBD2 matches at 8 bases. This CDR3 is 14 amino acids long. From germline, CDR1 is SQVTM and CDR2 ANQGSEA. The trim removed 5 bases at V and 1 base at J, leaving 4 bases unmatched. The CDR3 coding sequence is TGCAGCGTTAGGCGGGGGGCATCCTACAATGAGCAGTTCTTC. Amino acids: CSVRRGASYNEQFF.

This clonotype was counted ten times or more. CDR3 protein: CSVISDAYYNEQFF. For the CDR3, the DNA is TGCAGCGTTATATCGGACGCATACTACAATGAGCAGTTCTTC. V and J are TRBV29-1 and TRBJ2-1, with D uncertain. The CDR3 runs 14 residues. Germline loops: CDR1 SQVTM, CDR2 ANQGSEA. V was trimmed by 5 bases and J by 3 bases, leaving 14 bases between them.

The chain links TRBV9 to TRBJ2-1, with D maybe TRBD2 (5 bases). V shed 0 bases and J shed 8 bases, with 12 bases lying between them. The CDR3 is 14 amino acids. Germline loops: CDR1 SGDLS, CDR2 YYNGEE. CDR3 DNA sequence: TGTGCCAGCAGCGTAGTGGGAGCGGTCGATGAGCAGTTCTTC. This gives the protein CASSVVGAVDEQFF.

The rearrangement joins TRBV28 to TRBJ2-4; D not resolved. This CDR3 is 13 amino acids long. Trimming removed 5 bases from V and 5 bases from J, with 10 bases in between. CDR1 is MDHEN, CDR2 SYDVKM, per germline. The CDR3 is CASSPGVENIQYF. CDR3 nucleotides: TGTGCCAGCAGTCCAGGAGTGGAAAACATTCAGTACTTC.

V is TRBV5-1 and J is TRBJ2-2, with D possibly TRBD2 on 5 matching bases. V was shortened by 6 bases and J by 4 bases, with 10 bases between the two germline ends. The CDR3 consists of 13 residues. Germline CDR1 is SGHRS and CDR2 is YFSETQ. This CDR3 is CASNGGGTGELFF. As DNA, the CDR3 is TGCGCCAGCAACGGAGGCGGCACCGGGGAGCTGTTTTTT.

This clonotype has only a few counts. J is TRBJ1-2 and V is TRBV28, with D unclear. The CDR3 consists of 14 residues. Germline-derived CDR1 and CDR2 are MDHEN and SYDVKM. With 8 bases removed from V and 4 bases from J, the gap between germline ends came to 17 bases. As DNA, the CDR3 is TGTGCCAGCCGAGGGTATGGCATTAGCTATGGCTACACCTTC. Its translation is CASRGYGISYGYTF.

The CDR3 DNA follows: TGTGCCAGCACCAAGGGGGGCGAGTACACTGAAGCTTTCTTT. Amino acid sequence: CASTKGGEYTEAFF. This chain links TRBV4-2 with TRBJ1-1; perhaps TRBD1 as D (6 bases). V was trimmed by 7 bases and J by 3 bases, leaving 15 bases between them. The CDR3 length is 14 residues. Per the germline V gene, CDR1 is LGHNA and CDR2 is YNFKEQ.

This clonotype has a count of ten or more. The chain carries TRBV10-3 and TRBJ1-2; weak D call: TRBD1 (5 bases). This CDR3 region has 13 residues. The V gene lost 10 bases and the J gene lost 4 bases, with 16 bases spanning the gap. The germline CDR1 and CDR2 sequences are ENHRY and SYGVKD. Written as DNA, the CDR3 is TGTGCCACCGCCGGGGGAGTCGGCTATGGCTACACCTTC. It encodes CATAGGVGYGYTF.

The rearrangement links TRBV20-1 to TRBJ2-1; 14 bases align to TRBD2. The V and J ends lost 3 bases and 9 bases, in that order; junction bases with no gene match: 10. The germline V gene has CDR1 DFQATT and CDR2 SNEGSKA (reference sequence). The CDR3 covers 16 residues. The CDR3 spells CSASAQSGLAGGEQFF. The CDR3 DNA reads TGCAGTGCTAGTGCCCAATCCGGACTAGCGGGGGGTGAGCAGTTCTTC.

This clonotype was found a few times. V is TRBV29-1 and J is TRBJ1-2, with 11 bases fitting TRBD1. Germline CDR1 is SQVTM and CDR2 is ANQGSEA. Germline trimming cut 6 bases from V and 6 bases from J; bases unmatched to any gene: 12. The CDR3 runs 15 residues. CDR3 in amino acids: CSVHVWTGGTDGYTF. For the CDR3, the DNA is TGCAGCGTCCACGTTTGGACAGGGGGCACGGATGGCTACACCTTC.

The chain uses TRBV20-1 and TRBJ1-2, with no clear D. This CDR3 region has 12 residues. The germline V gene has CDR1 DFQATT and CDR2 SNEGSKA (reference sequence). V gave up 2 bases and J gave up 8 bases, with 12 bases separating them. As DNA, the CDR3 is TGCAGTGCTAGATTGTTGGCGGGGGGCTACACCTTC. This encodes CSARLLAGGYTF.

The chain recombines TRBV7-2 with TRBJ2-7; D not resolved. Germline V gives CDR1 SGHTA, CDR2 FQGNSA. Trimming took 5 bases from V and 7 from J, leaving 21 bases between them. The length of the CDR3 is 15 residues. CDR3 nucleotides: TGTGCCAGCAGCGTCGTGGCCCGGTCGTTACAAGAGCAGTACTTC. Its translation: CASSVVARSLQEQYF.

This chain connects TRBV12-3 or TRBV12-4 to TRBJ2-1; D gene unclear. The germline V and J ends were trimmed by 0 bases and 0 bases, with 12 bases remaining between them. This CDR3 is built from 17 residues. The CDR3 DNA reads TGTGCCAGCAGTTTAGCGAATTTCGCTAGCTCCTACAATGAGCAGTTCTTC. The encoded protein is CASSLANFASSYNEQFF.

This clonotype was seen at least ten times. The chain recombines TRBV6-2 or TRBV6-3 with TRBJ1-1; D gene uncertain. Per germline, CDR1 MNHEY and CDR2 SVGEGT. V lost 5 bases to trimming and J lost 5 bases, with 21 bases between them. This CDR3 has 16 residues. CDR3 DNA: TGTGCCAGCAGTCCCCCCGGGATATGGAGCCTTACTGAAGCTTTCTTT. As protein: CASSPPGIWSLTEAFF.

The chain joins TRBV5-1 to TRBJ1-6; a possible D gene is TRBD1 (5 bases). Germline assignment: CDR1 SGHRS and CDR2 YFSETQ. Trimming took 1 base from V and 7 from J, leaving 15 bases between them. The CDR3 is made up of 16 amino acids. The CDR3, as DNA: TGCGCCAGCAGCTTGAGCGCCCCGGGACGGAATTCACCCCTCCACTTT. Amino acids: CASSLSAPGRNSPLHF.

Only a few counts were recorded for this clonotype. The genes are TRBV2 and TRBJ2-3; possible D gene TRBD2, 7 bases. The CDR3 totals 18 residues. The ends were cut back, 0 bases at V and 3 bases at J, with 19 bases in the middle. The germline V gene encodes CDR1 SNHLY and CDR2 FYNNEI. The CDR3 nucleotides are TGTGCCAGCAGTGAAGCCGGCCGGGGGGCAAGGGGGACAGATACGCAGTATTTT. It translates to CASSEAGRGARGTDTQYF. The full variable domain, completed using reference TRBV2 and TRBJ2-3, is EPEVTQTPSHQVTQMGQEVILRCVPISNHLYFYWYRQILGQKVEFLVSFYNNEISEKSEIFDDQFSVERPDGSNFTLKIRSTKLEDSAMYFCASSEAGRGARGTDTQYFGPGTRLTVL.

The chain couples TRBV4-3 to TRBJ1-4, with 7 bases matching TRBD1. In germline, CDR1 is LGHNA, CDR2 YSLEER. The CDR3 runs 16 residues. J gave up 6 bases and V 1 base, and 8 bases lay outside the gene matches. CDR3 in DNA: TGCGCCAGCAGCCAAGGACAGGGACTAGGTGATGAAAAACTGTTTTTT. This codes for CASSQGQGLGDEKLFF.

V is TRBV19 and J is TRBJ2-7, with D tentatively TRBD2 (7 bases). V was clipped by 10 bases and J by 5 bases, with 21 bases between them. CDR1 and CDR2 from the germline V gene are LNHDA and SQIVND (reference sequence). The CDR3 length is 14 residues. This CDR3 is CATWRGGEGDEQYF. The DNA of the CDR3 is TGTGCCACCTGGCGAGGAGGGGAGGGGGACGAGCAGTACTTC.

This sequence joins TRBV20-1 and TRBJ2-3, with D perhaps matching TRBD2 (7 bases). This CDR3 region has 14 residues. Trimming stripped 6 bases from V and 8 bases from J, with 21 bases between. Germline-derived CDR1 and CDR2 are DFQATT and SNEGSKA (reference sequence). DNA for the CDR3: TGCAGTGCAGGCGGGGGCAGGCAGGTAGCTACGCAGTATTTT. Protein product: CSAGGGRQVATQYF.

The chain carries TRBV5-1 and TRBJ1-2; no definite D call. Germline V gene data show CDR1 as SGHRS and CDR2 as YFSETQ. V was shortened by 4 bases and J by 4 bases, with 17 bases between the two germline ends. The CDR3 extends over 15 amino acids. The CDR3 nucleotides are TGCGCCAGCAGCCCTAAGGCCGGGAACCCCTATGGCTACACCTTC. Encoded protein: CASSPKAGNPYGYTF.